This T cell receptor (beta chain) was sequenced in a study of blood T cell repertoires in COVID-19 (dated by TCRdb to between 2020 and 2021). For the study in its entirety: Collaborator samples came from the United States, Italy and Spain and covered acute and convalescent phases of COVID-19. The material from the prospective study consisted of cDNA or gDNA derived from T cells, B-cell-depleted T cells, or PBMCs. The dataset comprised deeply sampled blood TCRbeta repertoires from subjects exposed to, actively infected with, or recovered from COVID-19. The repertoires were released in a freely available public database meant as a resource for research on the immune response to SARS-CoV-2. Samples were obtained from the ongoing ImmuneRACE study (first 160 participants) and from 1,254 subjects provided by 6 global collaborators. The sample metadata nearly always contained a de-identified subject ID, COVID-19 status, age in years and sex. Where available, HLA class I and class II types were obtained from metadata supplied by the sample provider rather than from assay-based typing. On the study overall, not on this receptor specifically: The quantity of clinical and demographic metadata differed by source and by participant and was supplied without curation.

TCRbeta CDR3 regions were amplified from genomic DNA using the immunoSEQ Assay, a bias-controlled multiplex PCR. The published analysis was carried out like this. Within the assay, amplification of reference gene primers was used to estimate how many nucleated cells each sample contained. To quantify the absolute abundance of each unique TCRbeta CDR3 rearrangement, sequence reads were collapsed and filtered. Productive Simpson clonality was computed per sample as the square root of Simpson's diversity index over productive rearrangements. TCRdb obtained this table from immuneACCESS and retained in-frame rearrangements with V and J assigned. These tables miss some clones; where compared with another copy, unresolved V genes account for less than half of the shortfall, and the remainder is unexplained. V and J calls plus clone size are reproduced from that table; the DNA served to infer D and trimming. Present in this sample are about 120,000 clones, approximately 81% of which were seen just once. The ten most abundant clones make up 3.9% of the sample.

The collaborating institutions used their own protocols to collect whole blood in K2EDTA tubes. For TCRbeta analysis, collaborators shipped samples in one of three forms: frozen whole blood, isolated PBMCs, or DNA extracted from either of those sample types. About this clone: The antigen it recognizes is unknown. No much larger clone exists at a distance of one base, and base qualities are not known.

V sheds 0 bases and J sheds 0 bases, leaving 4 bases between their ends. The germline V gene gives CDR1 as SGHRS and CDR2 as YFSETQ. The CDR3, from cysteine to phenylalanine, totals 14 residues. Only the CDR3 part of the read is kept: 42 bases, read in frame from the first base. The rearrangement joined TRBV5-1 to TRBJ1-3; the D gene is not confidently resolved. This clonotype was sampled from a man aged 55 to 70 with acute or convalescent COVID-19. Input material: peripheral blood. The CDR3 sequence is CASSLDSSGNTIYF. In nucleotides, the sequence is TGCGCCAGCAGCTTGGACAGCTCTGGAAACACCATATATTTT.